What follows is one TCR beta chain and its context. Here immunoSEQ multiplex PCR was the method, and the copy in TCRdb shows in-frame clones only, minus some. Here the sample spans about 140,000 clones, approximately 80% being singletons. The entry originates in a study of blood T cell repertoires in COVID-19. In the study overall: Samples representing acute and convalescent COVID-19 were sourced from the United States, Italy and Spain.

Germline V gene sequence: CDR1 KGHSH, CDR2 LQKENI. Trimming took 2 bases from V and 3 from J, leaving 10 bases between them. The CDR3 length is 14 residues. Ages ranged from roughly 18 to 100 years, with residence in under 25 US areas. Cohort placement rested on clinical history that participants reported themselves. The sequence was obtained from a woman aged 18 to 35 who had been exposed to COVID-19. The chain joins TRBV18 to TRBJ1-1, with no clear D. Material: PBMCs or T cells enriched from blood (not recorded which). The DNA for the CDR3 is TGTGCCAGCTCACCAACAGCCGGGGACACTGAAGCTTTCTTT. It is translated as CASSPTAGDTEAFF.